The 12 T cell receptor beta chains below were found in one sample sequenced in a study of blood T cell repertoires in COVID-19. Clones were sequenced by immunoSEQ multiplex PCR, and TCRdb holds only the in-frame ones, with some missing. The repertoire consists of 350,000 to 450,000 clones, with roughly 89% occurring once and the leading ten covering around 1.7%. Sequencing input: PBMCs or T cells enriched from blood (not recorded which). These receptors were collected from a woman aged 30 to 39 who had recovered from COVID-19.

The rearrangement joins TRBV4-2 to TRBJ2-1; 10 bases match TRBD2. Germline assignment: CDR1 LGHNA and CDR2 YNFKEQ. The length of the CDR3 is 13 residues. J gave up 4 bases and V 6 bases, and 0 bases lay outside the gene matches. The CDR3 sequence is CASRTSGYNEQFF. The CDR3 nucleotides are TGTGCCAGCAGGACTAGCGGGTACAATGAGCAGTTCTTC.

The chain carries TRBV29-1 and TRBJ1-1; D perhaps matches TRBD1 (5 bases). V gave up 5 bases and J gave up 1 base, with 11 bases separating them. CDR1 SQVTM and CDR2 ANQGSEA come from the germline V gene. This CDR3 is 13 amino acids long. CDR3: CSVQQASNTEAFF. The DNA for the CDR3 is TGCAGCGTTCAACAGGCCTCGAACACTGAAGCTTTCTTT.

The rearrangement joins TRBV30 to TRBJ2-7; D gene ambiguous. Germline V gene data show CDR1 as GTSNPN and CDR2 as SVGIG (reference sequence). V was trimmed by 0 bases and J by 5 bases, leaving 8 bases between them. The CDR3 is 12 amino acids. CDR3 protein: CAWSVARHEQYF. In nucleotides, the CDR3 is TGTGCCTGGAGTGTAGCTAGGCACGAGCAGTACTTC.

J is TRBJ1-1 and V is TRBV19, with 7 bases fitting TRBD1. Germline-derived CDR1 and CDR2 are LNHDA and SQIVND (reference sequence). The CDR3 extends over 13 amino acids. Germline trimming cut 2 bases from V and 4 bases from J; bases unmatched to any gene: 1. CDR3 DNA sequence: TGTGCCAGTAGTATAAACAGGGGCACTGAAGCTTTCTTT. Translating it yields CASSINRGTEAFF.

In this sample, this clone turned up once. The chain has TRBV10-3 and TRBJ1-1; D gene unclear. The V end was cut by 6 bases, the J end by 2 bases, with 13 bases between. CDR1 and CDR2 (germline): ENHRY, SYGVKD. The CDR3 runs to 14 residues. Here the CDR3 reads CAIRTGIYNTEAFF. The CDR3 coding sequence is TGTGCCATCAGAACGGGGATTTATAACACTGAAGCTTTCTTT.

This clone was seen just once. The chain recombines TRBV19 with TRBJ2-7, with D unresolved. CDR1 LNHDA and CDR2 SQIVND come from the germline V gene (reference sequence). V was cut by 3 bases and J by 2 bases, with 11 bases left in between. This CDR3 has 14 amino acids. The DNA for the CDR3 is TGTGCCAGTAGTATTTTTGGCAGGCCCTACGAGCAGTACTTC. It encodes CASSIFGRPYEQYF.

The chain links TRBV30 to TRBJ2-7, with 10 bases fitting TRBD2. Looked up from germline, CDR1 is GTSNPN and CDR2 is SVGIG (reference sequence). There are 13 residues in the CDR3. V lost 7 bases and J lost 3; bases outside the gene matches: 6. The CDR3 protein is CAFEREGLYEQYF. CDR3 sequence (DNA): TGTGCCTTTGAGCGGGAGGGCCTCTACGAGCAGTACTTC.

The V and J genes are TRBV7-9 and TRBJ2-1, with 9 bases identical to TRBD2. Unmatched junction bases numbered 11, after V lost 1 base and J lost 1 base. The V gene's germline CDR1 is SEHNR and CDR2 FQNEAQ (reference sequence). The CDR3 runs to 19 residues. The CDR3 DNA sequence: TGTGCCAGCAGCTTAGAGGTTAGCGGGAGATTCACATCCTACAATGAGCAGTTCTTC. Protein: CASSLEVSGRFTSYNEQFF. Variable domain in full (rest from reference TRBV7-9 and TRBJ2-1): DTGVSQNPRHKITKRGQNVTFRCDPISEHNRLYWYRQTLGQGPEFLTYFQNEAQLEKSRLLSDRFSAERPKGSFSTLEIQRTEQGDSAMYLCASSLEVSGRFTSYNEQFFGPGTRLTVL.

The rearrangement uses TRBV9 and TRBJ2-1; 9 nucleotides match TRBD1. V lost 0 bases to trimming and J lost 8 bases; unmatched junction nucleotides: 6. The germline V gene has CDR1 SGDLS and CDR2 YYNGEE. The CDR3 loop spans 15 amino acids. The CDR3 DNA follows: TGTGCCAGCAGCGTAGTGGGACAGGGATCCCATGAGCAGTTCTTC. It is translated as CASSVVGQGSHEQFF.

The J gene is TRBJ2-7, the V gene TRBV21-1; the table's TRBD2 call for D was not verified on the DNA. TRBV21-1 represents a pseudogene. This CDR3 is 14 amino acids long. CDR3 protein: CASSPGDKDYEQYF. CDR3 coding DNA: TGTGCCAGCAGCCCCGGGGATAAGGACTACGAGCAGTACTTC.

The chain couples TRBV7-2 to TRBJ2-3; 7 nucleotides line up with TRBD2. The CDR3 contains 14 residues. Trimming cost V 5 bases and J 2 bases; bases outside gene matches: 4. Germline V gene data show CDR1 as SGHTA and CDR2 as FQGNSA. The CDR3 reads CASSQRGVTDTQYF. Written as DNA, the CDR3 is TGTGCCAGCAGCCAGCGGGGAGTCACAGATACGCAGTATTTT.

The rearrangement uses TRBV29-1 and TRBJ2-5, with D possibly TRBD2 on 6 matching bases. The V end lost 5 bases, the J end lost 3 bases, and 16 bases lay between the germline ends. CDR3 size: 14 residues. Germline V gene lookup returns CDR1 SQVTM and CDR2 ANQGSEA. The CDR3 DNA is TGCAGCGTTAGGAGGGGAACGGTTAAAGAGACCCAGTACTTC. This codes for CSVRRGTVKETQYF.